The rows below give T cell receptor beta chains drawn from one sample of a study of T cell responses to AZD1222 COVID-19 vaccine. Profiling relied on immunoSEQ multiplex PCR, and the TCRdb table lists in-frame clones only, not all of them. Of about 140,000 clones detected, roughly 93% appear once; the ten largest clones hold about 5.1%. The sample consisted of peripheral blood, taken on day 0 of AZD1222 vaccination. The receptors shown here come from an adult in good health. CDR3s include the opening cysteine and the closing phenylalanine or tryptophan. D genes are given only for firm matches. The listing skips clone size in some rows; elsewhere it reads once, few, many or a size class.

CDR3	DNA	J	size	V	D
CASSQSVGGYTGELFF	TGTGCCAGCAGCCAAAGTGTGGGAGGGTACACCGGGGAGCTGTTTTTT	TRBJ2-2	.	TRBV11-3	TRBD2
CASSGPSSTYEQYF	TGTGCCAGCAGCGGGCCTTCCTCAACATACGAGCAGTACTTC	TRBJ2-7	.	TRBV2	.
CASSSQPGLLEKLFF	TGTGCCAGCAGTTCACAGCCCGGACTGCTTGAAAAACTGTTTTTT	TRBJ1-4	.	TRBV27	.
CASSIGVSDLQFF	TGTGCCAGTAGTATCGGAGTCTCAGACTTACAGTTCTTC	TRBJ2-1	.	TRBV19	.
CASSGQAGETQYF	TGCGCCAGCTCCGGACAGGCGGGCGAGACCCAGTACTTC	TRBJ2-5	.	TRBV10-2	TRBD1
CSVVRPRRAIFEAFF	TGCAGCGTTGTGAGGCCACGGAGGGCTATATTTGAAGCTTTCTTT	TRBJ1-1	.	TRBV29-1	.
CSASMAREGEQYF	TGCAGCGCGTCAATGGCCAGGGAAGGCGAGCAGTACTTC	TRBJ2-7	.	TRBV29-1	.
CATRRGVLSGGELFF	TGTGCCACCCGGAGGGGGGTTCTTTCGGGCGGGGAGCTGTTTTTT	TRBJ2-2	.	TRBV6-5	.
CASSSIDRTEAFF	TGTGCCAGCAGTTCCATCGACCGAACTGAAGCTTTCTTT	TRBJ1-1	.	TRBV6-2/TRBV6-3	.
CASSPRPSRDEQFF	TGTGCCAGCAGCCCGAGACCGTCTAGGGATGAGCAGTTCTTC	TRBJ2-1	.	TRBV9	.
CASSLGAPGTSGGETQYF	TGTGCCAGCAGCTTAGGGGCCCCCGGGACTAGCGGCGGAGAGACCCAGTACTTC	TRBJ2-5	.	TRBV7-3	TRBD2
CAWSFQAPNQPQHF	TGTGCCTGGAGTTTCCAGGCGCCTAATCAGCCCCAGCATTTT	TRBJ1-5	once	TRBV30	.
CAIRPMTGTSGNTIYF	TGTGCCATCAGACCCATGACGGGCACCTCTGGAAACACCATATATTTT	TRBJ1-3	.	TRBV10-3	.
CASSNRDRVYQPQHF	TGTGCCAGCAGCAACCGGGACAGGGTCTATCAGCCCCAGCATTTT	TRBJ1-5	.	TRBV5-6	TRBD1
CASRGPNYGYTF	TGTGCCAGTCGGGGCCCGAACTATGGCTACACCTTC	TRBJ1-2	.	TRBV12-3/TRBV12-4	.
CATRGGLAGPSSYNEQFF	TGTGCCACCCGAGGGGGACTAGCGGGACCTAGCTCCTACAATGAGCAGTTCTTC	TRBJ2-1	few	TRBV10-3	TRBD2
CASSFRRAPKPEQYF	TGTGCCAGCAGCTTTCGCCGGGCCCCTAAGCCCGAGCAGTACTTC	TRBJ2-7	.	TRBV21-1	.
CASSLEGRSNQPQHF	TGTGCCAGCAGCTTGGAGGGCAGAAGCAATCAGCCCCAGCATTTT	TRBJ1-5	few	TRBV5-5	.
CASTYASNTGELFF	TGTGCCAGCACCTACGCCTCGAACACCGGGGAGCTGTTTTTT	TRBJ2-2	.	TRBV6-5	.
CASSLEVGRVLETQYF	TGTGCCAGCAGCTTAGAGGTTGGCAGGGTGTTAGAGACCCAGTACTTC	TRBJ2-5	.	TRBV11-2	.
CASSQDLATSTDTQYF	TGTGCCAGCAGCCAAGACCTAGCGACTAGCACAGATACGCAGTATTTT	TRBJ2-3	.	TRBV3-1/TRBV3-2	.
CATSRESPGTYSNQPQHF	TGTGCCACCAGCAGAGAGAGTCCAGGGACTTATAGCAATCAGCCCCAGCATTTT	TRBJ1-5	.	TRBV15	.
CASSQGTFPTGELFF	TGTGCCAGCAGTCAAGGGACCTTCCCCACCGGGGAGCTGTTTTTT	TRBJ2-2	.	TRBV28	.
CAWSVAGSSYEQYF	TGTGCCTGGAGTGTAGCCGGGAGCTCCTACGAGCAGTACTTC	TRBJ2-7	.	TRBV30	.
CASRSSWGAGETQYF	TGTGCCAGCCGCTCCTCGTGGGGGGCGGGTGAGACCCAGTACTTC	TRBJ2-5	.	TRBV25-1	.
CASSPAGADINYGYTF	TGTGCCAGCTCACCAGCGGGGGCAGATATTAACTATGGCTACACCTTC	TRBJ1-2	.	TRBV18	.
CAWGGQQGTEAFF	TGTGCCTGGGGGGGACAGCAGGGGACTGAAGCTTTCTTT	TRBJ1-1	.	TRBV30	TRBD1
CASSRFRDREKDEQYF	TGTGCCAGCAGCCGATTCCGGGACAGGGAAAAGGACGAGCAGTACTTC	TRBJ2-7	.	TRBV5-4	TRBD1
CASSVSWGGDTQYF	TGTGCCAGCAGCGTATCATGGGGCGGAGATACGCAGTATTTT	TRBJ2-3	.	TRBV9	.